Listed here are 27 T cell receptor beta chains from one sample, sequenced in a study of CD8 T cells in ankylosing spondylitis. TCRdb fed the 5' RACE reads into MiXCR, producing one record per CDR3 protein. Among over 150,000 distinct CDR3 sequences listed, more than 10% were seen once. Source material: blood, either unsorted or a sorted T cell fraction (not recorded which). Every receptor here comes from a male donor with ankylosing spondylitis or in good health (not recorded which).

The chain uses TRBV6-6 and TRBJ2-1; 8 bases are a match to TRBD1. Germline CDR1 MNHNY, CDR2 SVGAGI (reference sequence). CDR3 length: 13 residues. J was trimmed by 7 bases and V by 6 bases; bases with no gene match: 5. The CDR3 bases are TGTGCCAGCAGCCCACGGACAGGGAATGAGCAGTTCTTC. It yields the protein CASSPRTGNEQFF.

This clonotype was counted a few times. The chain recombines TRBV5-1 with TRBJ2-7, with TRBD1 matching 9 bases. The CDR3 spans 14 residues. The germline gives CDR1 SGHRS, CDR2 YFSETQ. With 4 bases clipped from V and 4 bases from J, the junction kept 6 bases outside the gene matches. CDR3 in amino acids: CASSIGTGRYEQYF. In nucleotides, the CDR3 is TGCGCCAGCAGCATCGGGACAGGGAGATACGAGCAGTACTTC.

This clonotype has at least ten counts. Here the CDR3 reads CSVEEALNEQYF. CDR3 coding DNA: TGCAGCGTTGAAGAAGCACTTAACGAGCAGTACTTC. V usage is TRBV29-1 and J usage is TRBJ2-7; D is unclear. This CDR3 has 12 residues. Germline V CDR1 and CDR2: SQVTM, ANQGSEA. V dropped 0 bases and J dropped 5 bases, with 8 bases sitting between them.

This clonotype was picked up a small number of times. This chain links TRBV2 with TRBJ2-1, with 14 bases that match TRBD2. V gave up 2 bases and J gave up 0 bases; unmatched junction bases: 9. The CDR3 loop spans 20 amino acids. CDR1 is SNHLY, CDR2 FYNNEI, per germline. The CDR3 region is CASSEPRLTSGRASYNEQFF. The CDR3 region has the DNA TGTGCCAGCAGTGAACCCCGATTGACTAGCGGGAGGGCCTCCTACAATGAGCAGTTCTTC.

This clonotype occurred a few times. The chain employs TRBV12-3 or TRBV12-4 and TRBJ1-1; D gene unclear. V was pared by 3 bases and J by 0 bases, with 17 bases between. CDR3 length: 17 residues. CDR3 sequence (DNA): TGTGCCAGCAGTTTCGCCCCTCCCGGCCCATTGAACACTGAAGCTTTCTTT. It codes for CASSFAPPGPLNTEAFF.

This clonotype showed up just a few times. The chain joins TRBV27 to TRBJ1-4, with a weak D call TRBD1 (5 bases). Trimming removed 6 bases from V and 6 bases from J, with 14 bases in between. The germline gives CDR1 MNHEY, CDR2 SMNVEV (reference sequence). This CDR3 contains 14 residues. The CDR3 DNA reads as TGTGCCAGCAGCCCCCAGTCGGGGGATGAAAAACTGTTTTTT. Protein sequence: CASSPQSGDEKLFF.

The V and J genes are TRBV7-9 and TRBJ2-6; possibly TRBD2 for D (5 bases). The V gene lost 4 bases and the J gene lost 0 bases, with 10 bases spanning the gap. Germline CDR1 and CDR2: SEHNR and FQNEAQ (reference sequence). This CDR3 spans 16 amino acids. The CDR3: CASSSLRGSGANVLTF. Written as DNA, the CDR3 is TGTGCCAGCAGCTCCTTACGGGGCTCTGGGGCCAACGTCCTGACTTTC.

This clonotype was observed a few times. The CDR3 spells CASSFQGGGIRTQYF. The CDR3 DNA is TGTGCCAGCAGCTTCCAGGGAGGAGGTATTCGTACGCAGTATTTT. The V and J genes are TRBV5-4 and TRBJ2-3; D is perhaps TRBD2 (6 bases). Trimming pared 2 bases from V and 8 bases from J, leaving 18 bases between. This CDR3 contains 15 residues. Germline V lookup: CDR1 SGHNT, CDR2 YYREEE (reference sequence).

This clonotype was counted at least ten times. The chain employs TRBV5-1 and TRBJ2-7; no clear D. In germline, CDR1 is SGHRS, CDR2 YFSETQ. This CDR3 comprises 13 residues. The V gene lost 2 bases and the J gene lost 0 bases, with 6 bases spanning the gap. CDR3 DNA: TGCGCCAGCAGCTTTGGACGCTCCTACGAGCAGTACTTC. Translating it yields CASSFGRSYEQYF. Full variable domain (rest looked up from reference TRBV5-1 and TRBJ2-7): KAGVTQTPRYLIKTRGQQVTLSCSPISGHRSVSWYQQTPGQGLQFLFEYFSETQRNKGNFPGRFSGRQFSNSRSEMNVSTLELGDSALYLCASSFGRSYEQYFGPGTRLTVT.

The V and J genes are TRBV9 and TRBJ2-5, with TRBD1 as a possible D gene (6 bases). The CDR3 covers 13 residues. Trimming stripped 4 bases from V and 7 bases from J, with 14 bases between. From germline, CDR1 is SGDLS and CDR2 YYNGEE. DNA of the CDR3: TGTGCCAGCAGCTCGATAGGGGGTTGGACCCAGTACTTC. It encodes CASSSIGGWTQYF.

This clonotype was detected only a few times. The genes are TRBV7-7 and TRBJ1-4, with 8 positions matching TRBD1. Looked up from germline, CDR1 is SSHAT and CDR2 is FNYEAQ (reference sequence). This CDR3 has 15 amino acids. The trim removed 3 bases at V and 4 bases at J, leaving 4 bases unmatched. In DNA, the CDR3 is TGTGCCAGCAGCTTTGGCACAGGGGGTAATGAAAAACTGTTTTTT. Encoded protein: CASSFGTGGNEKLFF.

V usage is TRBV4-1 and J usage is TRBJ2-7; D is undetermined. There are 13 residues in the CDR3. V was clipped by 0 bases and J by 2 bases, with 5 bases between them. Germline V CDR1 and CDR2: MGHRA, YSYEKL. The CDR3 DNA sequence: TGCGCCAGCAGCCAAGAACAGCCCTACGAGCAGTACTTC. It specifies CASSQEQPYEQYF.

Only a few counts were recorded for this clonotype. The chain recombines TRBV29-1 with TRBJ2-3; tentative D call: TRBD1 (6 bases). The CDR3 is 16 amino acids. Germline loops: CDR1 SQVTM, CDR2 ANQGSEA. V shed 0 bases and J shed 2 bases, with 15 bases lying between them. The CDR3 DNA follows: TGCAGCGTTGAAGATCTCGTCACAGGGCTCACAGATACGCAGTATTTT. Protein product: CSVEDLVTGLTDTQYF.

The rearrangement links TRBV7-9 to TRBJ2-5, with D unresolved. Germline loops: CDR1 SEHNR, CDR2 FQNEAQ (reference sequence). V gave up 5 bases and J gave up 1 base, with 11 bases separating them. The CDR3 is made up of 14 amino acids. The CDR3 loop is CASSETKFQETQYF. The CDR3 DNA reads TGTGCCAGCAGCGAAACTAAATTCCAAGAGACCCAGTACTTC.

This clonotype was seen ten or more times. The J gene is TRBJ2-7, the V gene TRBV12-3 or TRBV12-4, with D maybe TRBD2 (6 bases). Trimming removed 5 bases at V and 4 bases at J, with 9 bases between. The CDR3 loop spans 12 amino acids. CDR3 DNA: TGTGCCAGCAGTAAGGAGGGGTACGAGCAGTACTTC. It yields the protein CASSKEGYEQYF.

This clonotype came up a few times. The chain couples TRBV20-1 to TRBJ1-1; D possibly corresponds to TRBD1 (6 bases). The CDR3 runs to 12 residues. CDR1 and CDR2 from the germline V gene are DFQATT and SNEGSKA (reference sequence). V gave up 6 bases and J gave up 1 base, with 9 bases separating them. The CDR3 bases are TGCAGTGCAACGACAGGGAACACTGAAGCTTTCTTT. It specifies CSATTGNTEAFF.

This chain connects TRBV27 to TRBJ2-7, with 7 bases that match TRBD1. V gave up 6 bases and J gave up 7 bases; unmatched junction bases: 12. The CDR3 has 14 residues. Germline CDR1 is MNHEY and CDR2 is SMNVEV (reference sequence). The CDR3: CASRTGVQLREQYF. The CDR3 nucleotides read TGTGCCAGCAGAACAGGGGTCCAACTCAGGGAGCAGTACTTC.

In this sample, this clonotype turned up a few times. The chain couples TRBV4-1 to TRBJ2-6; no clear D gene. Between the trimmed V and J ends, which lost 4 bases and 0 bases, there was a span of 22 bases. This CDR3 is 20 amino acids long. Germline CDR1 MGHRA, CDR2 YSYEKL. CDR3 region: CASSRMWWTPSFSGANVLTF. The CDR3 DNA is TGCGCCAGCAGCCGCATGTGGTGGACCCCATCCTTCTCTGGGGCCAACGTCCTGACTTTC.

This clonotype was seen more than once but under ten times. J is TRBJ2-5 and V is TRBV27, with a tentative D call TRBD1 (6 bases). Per germline, CDR1 MNHEY and CDR2 SMNVEV (reference sequence). CDR3 length equals 13 residues. V was cut by 5 bases and J by 1 base, with 8 bases left in between. CDR3 sequence reads: CASSTGLQETQYF. Written as DNA, the CDR3 is TGTGCCAGCAGTACAGGGCTCCAAGAGACCCAGTACTTC.

The rearrangement joins TRBV7-9 to TRBJ2-7, with D perhaps TRBD2 (6 bases). This CDR3 is built from 15 residues. With 2 bases removed from V and 2 bases from J, the gap between germline ends came to 13 bases. CDR1 is SEHNR and CDR2 is FQNEAQ in the germline V gene (reference sequence). The DNA of the CDR3 is TGTGCCAGCAGCTTAACCAGGGACTTCGCCTACGAGCAGTACTTC. Translated, it gives CASSLTRDFAYEQYF.

The V gene is TRBV7-8, the J gene TRBJ2-7, with 9 bases fitting TRBD2. This CDR3 has 17 amino acids. After removal of 2 bases from V and 1 base from J, the junction contained 9 bases not matched to a gene. Germline V gene data show CDR1 as SGHVS and CDR2 as FQNEAQ. The CDR3 coding sequence is TGTGCCAGCAGCTTACCAGCGGGGGGCCCCCTTTCCTACGAGCAGTACTTC. This gives the protein CASSLPAGGPLSYEQYF. Complete variable domain (other parts from reference TRBV7-8 and TRBJ2-7): GAGVSQSPRYKVAKRGQDVALRCDPISGHVSLFWYQQALGQGPEFLTYFQNEAQLDKSGLPSDRFFAERPEGSVSTLKIQRTQQEDSAVYLCASSLPAGGPLSYEQYFGPGTRLTVT.

This clonotype was recorded at least ten times. The rearrangement joins TRBV7-9 to TRBJ2-1; the D is unclear. Trimming shortened V by 6 bases and J by 10 bases, and 4 bases separated the two germline ends. CDR3 length: 9 residues. CDR1 and CDR2 from the germline V gene are SEHNR and FQNEAQ (reference sequence). CDR3 sequence: CASSWEQFF. In nucleotides, the CDR3 is TGTGCCAGCAGTTGGGAGCAGTTCTTC. Using reference TRBV7-9 and TRBJ2-1 for the parts outside the CDR3, the full variable domain is DTGVSQNPRHKITKRGQNVTFRCDPISEHNRLYWYRQTLGQGPEFLTYFQNEAQLEKSRLLSDRFSAERPKGSFSTLEIQRTEQGDSAMYLCASSWEQFFGPGTRLTVL.

The chain links TRBV20-1 to TRBJ2-1; 8 bases match TRBD2. J lost 7 bases, V lost 1 base, and 9 bases had no gene match. CDR1 and CDR2 from the germline V gene are DFQATT and SNEGSKA (reference sequence). CDR3 length equals 15 residues. This CDR3 reads CSARGEAGAGNEQFF. For the CDR3, the DNA is TGCAGTGCTAGAGGGGAAGCGGGAGCTGGAAATGAGCAGTTCTTC.

This clonotype was observed a handful of times. This chain joins TRBV15 and TRBJ2-1; no clear D gene. V lost 0 bases and J 1 base, leaving 10 bases between the germline ends. The CDR3 is 16 residues long. Germline CDR1 is LNHNV and CDR2 is YYDKDF (reference sequence). This CDR3 is CATSRDQGGSYNEQFF. DNA for the CDR3: TGTGCCACCAGCAGAGATCAAGGCGGATCCTACAATGAGCAGTTCTTC. Supplemented by reference TRBV15 and TRBJ2-1, the full variable domain reads DAMVIQNPRYQVTQFGKPVTLSCSQTLNHNVMYWYQQKSSQAPKLLFHYYDKDFNNEADTPDNFQSRRPNTSFCFLDIRSPGLGDTAMYLCATSRDQGGSYNEQFFGPGTRLTVL.

This clonotype has a handful of counts. The rearrangement joins TRBV11-2 to TRBJ1-2, with D tentatively TRBD1 (5 bases). CDR3 length equals 17 residues. In germline, CDR1 is SGHAT, CDR2 FQNNGV. Trimming shortened V by 0 bases and J by 2 bases, and 16 bases separated the two germline ends. This CDR3 is CASSLEAGIEVNYGYTF. The CDR3 DNA reads TGTGCCAGCAGCTTAGAGGCAGGGATCGAGGTGAACTATGGCTACACCTTC.

The chain employs TRBV20-1 and TRBJ2-3; D gene uncertain. This CDR3 spans 12 amino acids. Per the germline V gene, CDR1 is DFQATT and CDR2 is SNEGSKA (reference sequence). Trimming left V 5 bases short and J 5 bases short, with 11 bases between. The CDR3: CSAPYRVDTQYF. DNA of the CDR3: TGCAGTGCTCCCTATCGGGTAGATACGCAGTATTTT.

This chain connects TRBV6-5 to TRBJ1-2, with D uncertain. The CDR3 has 12 residues. CDR1 MNHEY and CDR2 SVGAGI come from the germline V gene. The V end was cut by 7 bases, the J end by 4 bases, with 10 bases between. In nucleotides, the CDR3 is TGTGCCAGCAAGGGAGGCCCCTATGGCTACACCTTC. Translation: CASKGGPYGYTF.